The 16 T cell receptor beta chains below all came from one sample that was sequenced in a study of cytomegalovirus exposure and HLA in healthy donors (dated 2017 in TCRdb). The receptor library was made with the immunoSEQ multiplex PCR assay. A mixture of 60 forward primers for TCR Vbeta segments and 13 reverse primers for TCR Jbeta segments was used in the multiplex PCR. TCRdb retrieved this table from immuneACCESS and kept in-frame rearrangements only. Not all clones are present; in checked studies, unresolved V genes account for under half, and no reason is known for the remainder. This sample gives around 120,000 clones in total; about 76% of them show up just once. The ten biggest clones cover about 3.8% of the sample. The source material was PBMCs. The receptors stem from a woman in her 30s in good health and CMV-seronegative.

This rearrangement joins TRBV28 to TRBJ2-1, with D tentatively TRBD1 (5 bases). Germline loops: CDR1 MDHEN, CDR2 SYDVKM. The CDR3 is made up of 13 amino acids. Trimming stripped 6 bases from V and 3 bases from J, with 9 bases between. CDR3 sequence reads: CASSPDSYNEQFF. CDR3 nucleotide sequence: TGTGCCAGCAGCCCTGACAGCTACAATGAGCAGTTCTTC.

For the CDR3, the DNA is TGCGCCAGCAGCGCCGGACTAAACAATGAGCAGTTCTTC. Translated: CASSAGLNNEQFF. This chain joins TRBV5-1 and TRBJ2-1, with D perhaps TRBD2 (6 bases). Germline assignment: CDR1 SGHRS and CDR2 YFSETQ. CDR3 length: 13 amino acids. Trimming removed 4 bases at V and 5 bases at J, with 10 bases between. Looking up the rest from reference TRBV5-1 and TRBJ2-1 gives the full variable domain: KAGVTQTPRYLIKTRGQQVTLSCSPISGHRSVSWYQQTPGQGLQFLFEYFSETQRNKGNFPGRFSGRQFSNSRSEMNVSTLELGDSALYLCASSAGLNNEQFFGPGTRLTVL.

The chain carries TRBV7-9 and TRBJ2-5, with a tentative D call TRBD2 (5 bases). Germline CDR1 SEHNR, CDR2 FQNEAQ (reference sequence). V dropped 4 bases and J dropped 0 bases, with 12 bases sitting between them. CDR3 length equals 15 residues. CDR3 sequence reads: CASSSRGRNQETQYF. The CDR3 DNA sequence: TGTGCCAGCAGCTCCCGGGGAAGAAACCAAGAGACCCAGTACTTC.

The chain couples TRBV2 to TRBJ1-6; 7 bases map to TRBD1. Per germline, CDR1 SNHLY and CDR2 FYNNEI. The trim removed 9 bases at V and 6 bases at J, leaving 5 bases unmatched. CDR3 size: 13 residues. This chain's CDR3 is CASDRESNSPLHF. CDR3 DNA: TGTGCCAGTGACAGGGAGTCTAATTCACCCCTCCACTTT. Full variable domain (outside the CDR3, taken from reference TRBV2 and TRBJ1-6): EPEVTQTPSHQVTQMGQEVILRCVPISNHLYFYWYRQILGQKVEFLVSFYNNEISEKSEIFDDQFSVERPDGSNFTLKIRSTKLEDSAMYFCASDRESNSPLHFGNGTRLTVT.

The CDR3 sequence is CASSFRGLAGTGELFF. The CDR3 DNA reads TGTGCCAGCAGCTTCAGAGGACTAGCGGGCACCGGGGAGCTGTTTTTT. J is TRBJ2-2 and V is TRBV7-2; TRBD2 matches at 11 bases. The ends lost 3 bases at V and 4 bases at J; junction bases unmatched: 4. CDR1 and CDR2 (germline): SGHTA, FQGNSA. This CDR3 is built from 16 residues.

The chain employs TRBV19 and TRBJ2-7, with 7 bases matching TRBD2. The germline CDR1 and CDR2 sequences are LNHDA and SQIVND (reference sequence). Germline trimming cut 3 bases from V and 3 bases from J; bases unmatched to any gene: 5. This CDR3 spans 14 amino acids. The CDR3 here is CASSIGGSVYEQYF. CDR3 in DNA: TGTGCCAGTAGTATTGGCGGGAGTGTCTACGAGCAGTACTTC.

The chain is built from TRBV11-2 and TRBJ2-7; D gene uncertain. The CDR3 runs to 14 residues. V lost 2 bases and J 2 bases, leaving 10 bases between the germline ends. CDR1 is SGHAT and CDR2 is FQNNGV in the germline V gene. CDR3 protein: CASSLFPGTYEQYF. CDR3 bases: TGTGCCAGCAGCTTATTCCCGGGTACCTACGAGCAGTACTTC. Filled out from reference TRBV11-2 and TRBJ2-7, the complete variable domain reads EAGVAQSPRYKIIEKRQSVAFWCNPISGHATLYWYQQILGQGPKLLIQFQNNGVVDDSQLPKDRFSAERLKGVDSTLKIQPAKLEDSAVYLCASSLFPGTYEQYFGPGTRLTVT.

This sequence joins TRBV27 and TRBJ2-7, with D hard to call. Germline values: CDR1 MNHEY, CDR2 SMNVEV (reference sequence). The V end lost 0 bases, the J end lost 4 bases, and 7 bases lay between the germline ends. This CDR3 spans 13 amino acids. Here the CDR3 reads CASSLSRFYEQYF. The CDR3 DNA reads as TGTGCCAGCAGTTTATCGAGGTTTTACGAGCAGTACTTC.

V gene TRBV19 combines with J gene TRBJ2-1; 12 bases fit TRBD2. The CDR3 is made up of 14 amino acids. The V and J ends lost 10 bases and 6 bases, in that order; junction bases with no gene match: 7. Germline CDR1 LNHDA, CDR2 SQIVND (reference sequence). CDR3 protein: CATSGRAWVNEQFF. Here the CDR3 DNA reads TGTGCCACTAGCGGGAGGGCTTGGGTCAATGAGCAGTTCTTC.

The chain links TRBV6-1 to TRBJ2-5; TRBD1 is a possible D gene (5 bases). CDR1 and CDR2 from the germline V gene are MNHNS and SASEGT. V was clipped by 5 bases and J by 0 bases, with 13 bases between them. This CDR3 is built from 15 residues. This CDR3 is CASSSPRGDQETQYF. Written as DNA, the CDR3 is TGTGCCAGCAGTTCCCCAAGGGGCGACCAAGAGACCCAGTACTTC.

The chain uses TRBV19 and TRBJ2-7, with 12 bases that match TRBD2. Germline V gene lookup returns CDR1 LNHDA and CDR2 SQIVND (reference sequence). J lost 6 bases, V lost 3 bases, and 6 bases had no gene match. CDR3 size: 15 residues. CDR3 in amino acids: CASSILGGLAGEQYF. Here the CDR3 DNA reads TGTGCCAGTAGTATTCTAGGGGGACTAGCGGGCGAGCAGTACTTC.

This chain's CDR3 is CASSQEYGEQFF. The CDR3 DNA reads as TGCGCCAGCAGCCAAGAATACGGTGAGCAGTTCTTC. The V call is TRBV4-1, the J call TRBJ2-1; D remains unclear. Germline-derived CDR1 and CDR2 are MGHRA and YSYEKL. The CDR3 extends over 12 amino acids. Trimming shortened V by 0 bases and J by 9 bases, and 6 bases separated the two germline ends.

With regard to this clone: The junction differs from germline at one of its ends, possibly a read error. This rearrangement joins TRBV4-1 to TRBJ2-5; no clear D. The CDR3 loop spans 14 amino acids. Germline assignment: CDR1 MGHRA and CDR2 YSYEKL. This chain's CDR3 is CTSSQRPLQETQYF. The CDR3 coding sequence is TGCACCAGCAGCCAGAGGCCCCTCCAAGAGACCCAGTACTTC.

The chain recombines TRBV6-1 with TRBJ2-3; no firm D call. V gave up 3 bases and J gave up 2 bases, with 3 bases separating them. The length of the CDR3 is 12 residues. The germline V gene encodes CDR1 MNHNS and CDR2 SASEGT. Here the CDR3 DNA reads TGTGCCAGCAGTGATAACACAGATACGCAGTATTTT. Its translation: CASSDNTDTQYF.

CDR3 nucleotides: TGTGCCAGCAGCCGTCGGACAGAAAATCAGCCCCAGCATTTT. Amino acid sequence: CASSRRTENQPQHF. The chain has TRBV7-8 and TRBJ1-5, with D possibly matching TRBD1 (6 bases). The CDR3 covers 14 residues. V was pared by 5 bases and J by 4 bases, with 12 bases between. Germline V CDR1 and CDR2: SGHVS, FQNEAQ.

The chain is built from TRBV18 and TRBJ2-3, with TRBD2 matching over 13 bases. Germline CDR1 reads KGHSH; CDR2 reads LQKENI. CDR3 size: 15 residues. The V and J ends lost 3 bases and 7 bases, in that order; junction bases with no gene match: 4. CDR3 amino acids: CASSPGLAGVNTQYF. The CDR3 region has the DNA TGTGCCAGCTCACCCGGACTAGCGGGAGTGAATACGCAGTATTTT.